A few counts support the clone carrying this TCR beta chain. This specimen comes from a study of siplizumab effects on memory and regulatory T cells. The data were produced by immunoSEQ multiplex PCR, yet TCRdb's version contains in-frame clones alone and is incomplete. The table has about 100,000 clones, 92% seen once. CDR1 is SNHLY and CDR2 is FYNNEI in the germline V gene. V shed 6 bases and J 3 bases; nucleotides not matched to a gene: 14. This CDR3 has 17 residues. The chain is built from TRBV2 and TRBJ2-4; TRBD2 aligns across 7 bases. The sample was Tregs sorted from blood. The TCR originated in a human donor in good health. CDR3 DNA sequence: TGTGCCAGCAGAAGTGGAGGGGAAGCGGGACTCAAAAACATTCAGTACTTC. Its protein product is CASRSGGEAGLKNIQYF.